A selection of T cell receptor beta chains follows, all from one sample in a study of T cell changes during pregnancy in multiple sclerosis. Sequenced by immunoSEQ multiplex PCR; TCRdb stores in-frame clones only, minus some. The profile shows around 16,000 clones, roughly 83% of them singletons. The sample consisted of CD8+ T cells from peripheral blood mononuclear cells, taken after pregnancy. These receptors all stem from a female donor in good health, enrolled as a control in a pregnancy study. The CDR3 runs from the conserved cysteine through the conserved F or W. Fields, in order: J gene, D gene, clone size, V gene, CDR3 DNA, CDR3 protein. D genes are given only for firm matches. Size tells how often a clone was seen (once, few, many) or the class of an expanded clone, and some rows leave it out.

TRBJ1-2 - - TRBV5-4 TGTGCCAGCAGCTTGGGTGTTTCGGGGGGCCTCGGCTACACCTTC CASSLGVSGGLGYTF
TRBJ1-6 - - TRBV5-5 TGTGCCAGCAGTACGCTCACGACCAAGGGAGATTCACCCCTCCACTTT CASSTLTTKGDSPLHF
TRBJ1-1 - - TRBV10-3 TGTGCCATCAGTGATAGACAGTACACTGAAGCTTTCTTT CAISDRQYTEAFF
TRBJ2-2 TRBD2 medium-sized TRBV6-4 TGTGCCAGCAGCACCAGCGGGGGGGATCACACCGGGGAGCTGTTTTTT CASSTSGGDHTGELFF
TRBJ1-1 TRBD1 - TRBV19 TGTGCCAGTAGTATATTCATTAGAGGGGGCGAGACTGAAGCTTTCTTT CASSIFIRGGETEAFF
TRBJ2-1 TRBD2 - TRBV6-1 TGTGCCAGCAGTCAACTAGCGGGAGGCCCTATTGAGCAGTTCTTC CASSQLAGGPIEQFF
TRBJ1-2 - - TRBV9 TGTGCCAGCAGCGTAGGCCCTAAAGCGGGGGATGGCTACACCTTC CASSVGPKAGDGYTF
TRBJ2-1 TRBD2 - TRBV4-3 TGCGCCAGCAGCCAGGATAGCGGGGGGTACAATGAGCAGTTCTTC CASSQDSGGYNEQFF
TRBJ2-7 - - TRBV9 TGTGCCAGCTACAGGGACACCTACGAGCAGTACTTC CASYRDTYEQYF
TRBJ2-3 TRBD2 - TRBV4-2 TGTGCCAGCAGCCCTCGCTCGACTAGCGGGACCTCAGATACGCAGTATTTT CASSPRSTSGTSDTQYF
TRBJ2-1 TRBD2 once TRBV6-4 TGTGCCAGCAGTAGCGGGGGGGCCTACAATGAGCAGTTCTTC CASSSGGAYNEQFF
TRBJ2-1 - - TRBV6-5 TGTGCCAGCAGTTACTCGGTCAGCGGCAATGAGCAGTTCTTC CASSYSVSGNEQFF
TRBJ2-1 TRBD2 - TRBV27 TGTGCCAGCGGCAAGCCCCCGGCGGCGGGAGGGATCTACAATGAGCAGTTCTTC CASGKPPAAGGIYNEQFF
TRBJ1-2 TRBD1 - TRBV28 TGTGCCAGTGGGACAGTCTATGGCTACACCTTC CASGTVYGYTF
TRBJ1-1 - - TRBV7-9 TGTGCCAGCAGCGGCGGCGGCAGGAACACTGAAGCTTTCTTT CASSGGGRNTEAFF
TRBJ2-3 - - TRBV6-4 TGTGCCAGCAGTGTAGAAGGCACAGATACGCAGTATTTT CASSVEGTDTQYF
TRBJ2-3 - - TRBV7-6 TGTGCCAGCAGCTCTCCGGACACAGGGAGCACAGATACGCAGTATTTT CASSSPDTGSTDTQYF